The 2 T cell receptor beta chains below were found in one sample sequenced in a study of high-grade serous ovarian cancer treatment subgroups. Clones were sequenced by immunoSEQ multiplex PCR, and TCRdb holds only the in-frame ones, with some missing. Of about 4,300 clones in the sample, 70% to 80% were seen once. Tumor tissue was taken before any definitive surgery or chemotherapy was given. Material: tumor tissue. The receptors stem from a human donor with high-grade serous ovarian cancer.

The chain carries TRBV7-8 and TRBJ1-5, with D tentatively TRBD1 (5 bases). V dropped 6 bases and J dropped 9 bases, with 15 bases sitting between them. This CDR3 contains 13 residues. The germline gives CDR1 SGHVS, CDR2 FQNEAQ. Here the CDR3 reads CASSQNQGRPQHF. In DNA, the CDR3 is TGTGCCAGCAGTCAAAACCAGGGAAGGCCCCAGCATTTT.

This sequence joins TRBV6-6 and TRBJ2-3; D remains unclear. CDR1 is MNHNY and CDR2 is SVGAGI in the germline V gene (reference sequence). Trimming left V 5 bases short and J 3 bases short, with 12 bases between. There are 14 residues in the CDR3. The CDR3 sequence is CASSPETPTDTQYF. The CDR3 DNA reads TGTGCCAGCAGTCCCGAGACTCCGACAGATACGCAGTATTTT.